Below, 22 T cell receptor beta chains from the same sample are listed, as sequenced in a study of vaccination effects on CD4 cells after COVID-19. The antigens these receptors bind are not known. Repertoires were generated with immunoSEQ multiplex PCR, while TCRdb's copy carries only in-frame clones and drops some. This table has about 13,000 clones, approximately 70% appearing once. Before sequencing, viral peptide pools were used by the ViraFEST assay to expand antigen-specific CD4+ T cells. Scientists isolated CD4+ T cells after a roughly 10-day culture period ended. Documented for the person is a PCR-confirmed SARS-CoV-2 infection occurring between March and December 2020. Of the BNT162b2 and mRNA-1273 vaccines, participants received two doses of one or the other. The sample here was CD4+ T cells from PBMCs cultured with HCoV-NL63 spike peptides, taken after COVID-19 vaccination. The receptors here all came from a human donor who had a prior SARS-CoV-2 infection.

This chain links TRBV3-1 (or the pseudogene TRBV3-2) with TRBJ1-6; D perhaps matches TRBD1 (6 bases). The CDR3 runs to 16 residues. The V end lost 1 base, the J end lost 8 bases, and 15 bases lay between the germline ends. Germline CDR1 reads LGHDT; CDR2 reads YNNKEL (reference sequence). The CDR3 region is CASSQAPEGGYSPLHF. Written as DNA, the CDR3 is TGTGCCAGCAGCCAAGCCCCTGAGGGGGGATATTCACCCCTCCACTTT.

CDR3 residues: CASSLARLPETQYF. For the CDR3, the DNA is TGTGCCAGCAGCTTAGCGCGACTGCCGGAGACCCAGTACTTC. The rearrangement links TRBV7-9 to TRBJ2-5; D is undetermined. The CDR3 has 14 amino acids. Germline CDR1 and CDR2: SEHNR and FQNEAQ (reference sequence). Trimming took off 0 bases at V and 5 bases at J, with 10 bases between the two ends.

The chain links TRBV5-1 to TRBJ2-2; D possibly corresponds to TRBD1 (5 bases). The V end was cut by 6 bases, the J end by 0 bases, with 12 bases between. Germline V gene sequence: CDR1 SGHRS, CDR2 YFSETQ. This CDR3 comprises 15 residues. DNA for the CDR3: TGCGCCAGCAACCCCGGACATACGAACACCGGGGAGCTGTTTTTT. It codes for CASNPGHTNTGELFF. The variable domain in full, completed from reference TRBV5-1 and TRBJ2-2, reads KAGVTQTPRYLIKTRGQQVTLSCSPISGHRSVSWYQQTPGQGLQFLFEYFSETQRNKGNFPGRFSGRQFSNSRSEMNVSTLELGDSALYLCASNPGHTNTGELFFGEGSRLTVL.

This clone was observed a few times. This rearrangement joins TRBV5-1 to TRBJ1-1; tentative D call: TRBD1 (6 bases). The V gene's germline CDR1 is SGHRS and CDR2 YFSETQ. The CDR3 covers 14 residues. Trimming removed 2 bases from V and 5 bases from J, with 13 bases in between. The CDR3 protein is CASSFSRGQTEAFF. The CDR3 nucleotides are TGCGCCAGCAGCTTCTCTCGGGGGCAGACTGAAGCTTTCTTT.

The chain is built from TRBV5-1 and TRBJ2-5; unclear D gene. Germline V gene sequence: CDR1 SGHRS, CDR2 YFSETQ. Trimming left V 0 bases short and J 4 bases short, with 10 bases between. The CDR3 sequence is 14 residues long. This CDR3 reads CASSLGPLAETQYF. In nucleotides, the CDR3 is TGCGCCAGCAGCTTGGGGCCCCTGGCAGAGACCCAGTACTTC.

The genes are TRBV20-1 and TRBJ1-1; D is undetermined. CDR3 size: 11 residues. V lost 3 bases to trimming and J lost 4 bases, with 6 bases between them. Germline CDR1 is DFQATT and CDR2 is SNEGSKA (reference sequence). CDR3: CSARGSTEAFF. As DNA, the CDR3 is TGCAGTGCTAGGGGCAGCACTGAAGCTTTCTTT.

V gene TRBV2 combines with J gene TRBJ2-1; D assignment may be TRBD1 or TRBD2 (5 bases each). The CDR3 is 13 residues long. Trimming removed 11 bases from V and 9 bases from J, with 20 bases in between. Germline V CDR1 and CDR2: SNHLY, FYNNEI. CDR3 bases: TGTGCCGGAGCCCCGGTGGGGGACGGTGAGCAGTTCTTC. Translated, it gives CAGAPVGDGEQFF.

The chain uses TRBV7-3 and TRBJ2-1; 7 nucleotides align to TRBD1. The CDR3 spans 16 residues. Germline loops: CDR1 SGHTA, CDR2 FQGTGA. The trim removed 1 base at V and 0 bases at J, leaving 3 bases unmatched. CDR3 in DNA: TGTGCCAGCAGCTTAAAGGACAGGAGCTCCTACAATGAGCAGTTCTTC. Its translation is CASSLKDRSSYNEQFF.

The sample holds a few counts of this clone. The chain couples TRBV2 to TRBJ1-5; the match to TRBD1 covers 7 bases. Per germline, CDR1 SNHLY and CDR2 FYNNEI. V trimming: 7 bases; J trimming: 3 bases; junction bases outside the gene matches: 3. CDR3 size: 13 residues. CDR3 DNA: TGTGCCAGCACCGACAGGGACAATCAGCCCCAGCATTTT. As protein: CASTDRDNQPQHF. Complete variable domain (other parts from reference TRBV2 and TRBJ1-5): EPEVTQTPSHQVTQMGQEVILRCVPISNHLYFYWYRQILGQKVEFLVSFYNNEISEKSEIFDDQFSVERPDGSNFTLKIRSTKLEDSAMYFCASTDRDNQPQHFGDGTRLSIL.

This chain uses TRBV15 with TRBJ2-1; 12 bases match TRBD2. CDR1 LNHNV and CDR2 YYDKDF come from the germline V gene (reference sequence). J was trimmed by 6 bases and V by 1 base; bases with no gene match: 7. The CDR3 extends over 17 amino acids. The CDR3 reads CATSRGLLAGGPNEQFF. The DNA for the CDR3 is TGTGCCACCAGCAGAGGTCTACTAGCGGGGGGTCCCAATGAGCAGTTCTTC.

In nucleotides, the CDR3 is TGTGCCAGCAGCCTTATCCCGGGACTAGCGAGACGTCAATACCACTACAATGAGCAGTTCTTC. It specifies CASSLIPGLARRQYHYNEQFF. The genes are TRBV3-1 (or the pseudogene TRBV3-2) and TRBJ2-1, with TRBD2 matching over 10 bases. This CDR3 is 21 amino acids long. Germline CDR1 is LGHDT and CDR2 is YNNKEL (reference sequence). Trimming removed 4 bases from V and 3 bases from J; junction bases left unmatched: 21.

The chain joins TRBV5-4 to TRBJ1-2, with D tentatively TRBD1 (6 bases). Germline V gene lookup returns CDR1 SGHNT and CDR2 YYREEE (reference sequence). V was pared by 3 bases and J by 6 bases, with 18 bases between. This CDR3 comprises 15 residues. The CDR3 region has the DNA TGTGCCAGCAGCTCCGCCGGGACACCCTTCGATGGCTACACCTTC. Amino acid sequence: CASSSAGTPFDGYTF.

The V call is TRBV3-1 (or the pseudogene TRBV3-2), the J call TRBJ2-3; D is perhaps TRBD2 (6 bases). The germline gives CDR1 LGHDT, CDR2 YNNKEL (reference sequence). The ends were cut back, 8 bases at V and 2 bases at J, with 11 bases in the middle. This CDR3 comprises 13 residues. The CDR3 DNA follows: TGTGCCAGCCGCGGGATTGACACAGATACGCAGTATTTT. It specifies CASRGIDTDTQYF.

The chain joins TRBV5-4 to TRBJ2-7; 9 bases agree with TRBD1. This CDR3 spans 15 amino acids. The V gene end was trimmed by 4 bases and the J gene end by 6 bases; junction bases not matched to a gene: 11. In germline, CDR1 is SGHNT, CDR2 YYREEE (reference sequence). CDR3 nucleotide sequence: TGTGCCAGCAGCGTTACCGGGACAGGGAACGGCGAGCAGTACTTC. It encodes CASSVTGTGNGEQYF.

This sequence joins TRBV7-6 and TRBJ2-5; D is ambiguous. The CDR3 consists of 11 residues. Germline V gene lookup returns CDR1 SGHVS and CDR2 FNYEAQ. Trimming cost V 2 bases and J 3 bases, with 1 base left between them. The CDR3: CASSLKETQYF. The DNA of the CDR3 is TGTGCCAGCAGCTTAAAAGAGACCCAGTACTTC.

The chain employs TRBV7-5 and TRBJ1-6. TRBV7-5 is deemed a pseudogene. The CDR3 has 14 residues. Here the CDR3 reads CAGRGRPFNSPLHF. CDR3 DNA sequence: TGTGCCGGGAGGGGGAGGCCCTTTAATTCACCCCTCCACTTT.

A remark on this clone: One junction end does not reproduce the germline sequence, and a read error may be involved. This chain joins TRBV12-3 or TRBV12-4 and TRBJ2-7; D is unresolved. This CDR3 is built from 13 residues. The CDR3 reads CASSFTAPNDQYF. The CDR3 DNA follows: TGTGCCAGCAGTTTTACCGCCCCGAACGATCAGTACTTC.

This sequence joins TRBV7-2 and TRBJ2-5; D is possibly TRBD2 (6 bases). The CDR3 has 15 residues. Germline CDR1 reads SGHTA; CDR2 reads FQGNSA. With 8 bases removed from V and 5 bases from J, the gap between germline ends came to 21 bases. Written as DNA, the CDR3 is TGTGCCAGCCTACCGACGGGGGAGTGGTTTGAGACCCAGTACTTC. This encodes CASLPTGEWFETQYF.

The chain carries TRBV25-1 and TRBJ1-3; no clear D. Trimming shortened V by 7 bases and J by 4 bases, and 14 bases separated the two germline ends. In germline, CDR1 is MGHDK, CDR2 SYGVNS. This CDR3 is built from 14 residues. The CDR3 is CASMPTAAGNTIYF. The CDR3 nucleotides are TGTGCCAGCATGCCGACGGCGGCGGGAAACACCATATATTTT.

This clone was recorded only once. V is TRBV18 and J is TRBJ1-1; D gene unclear. CDR1 is KGHSH, CDR2 LQKENI, per germline. This CDR3 has 12 residues. The V end lost 1 base, the J end lost 3 bases, and 3 bases lay between the germline ends. The chain's CDR3 is CASSPRDTEAFF. Written as DNA, the CDR3 is TGTGCCAGCTCACCACGGGACACTGAAGCTTTCTTT.

The chain recombines TRBV7-2 with TRBJ2-2; 9 bases agree with TRBD1. The J segment lost 0 bases and the V segment lost 5 bases, leaving 1 base of the junction unmatched. CDR1 and CDR2 from the germline V gene are SGHTA and FQGNSA. This CDR3 has 15 residues. This CDR3 reads CASSRTGANTGELFF. For the CDR3, the DNA is TGTGCCAGCAGCCGGACAGGGGCGAACACCGGGGAGCTGTTTTTT.

The chain has TRBV29-1 and TRBJ2-5; D could derive from TRBD1 or TRBD2 (5 bases each). Germline V gene data show CDR1 as SQVTM and CDR2 as ANQGSEA. Between the trimmed V and J ends, which lost 6 bases and 1 base, there was a span of 15 bases. The CDR3 loop spans 14 amino acids. The CDR3 reads CSVGRGVGQETQYF. CDR3 DNA sequence: TGCAGCGTGGGTAGGGGAGTGGGCCAAGAGACCCAGTACTTC.